This TCR beta chain was obtained from a study of early T cells in non-severe SARS-CoV-2 infection. Study details: Unsorted whole blood bulk RNA was sequenced, with unpaired chains.

This CDR3 region has 12 residues. Trimming shortened V by 5 bases and J by 5 bases, and 12 bases separated the two germline ends. CDR1 GTSNPN and CDR2 SVGIG come from the germline V gene (reference sequence). Study outcomes and limitations: CD4 and private specificities were missed by VDJdb matching, which favored anti-spike CD8 responses.

Notes on this clonotype: What it binds is unknown.

cDNA molecules, individually, were tagged with unique molecular identifiers. TCRdb reanalysed the 5' RACE reads using MiXCR and keeps one entry per CDR3 protein. There are about 46,000 distinct CDR3 sequences in the sample; almost 9.5% occur only once, and about 15% lies in the top ten. The source of this sequence is an adult who was a healthcare worker with PCR-confirmed SARS-CoV-2 infection or an uninfected control (not recorded which). Material: whole blood. V usage is TRBV30 and J usage is TRBJ1-2; no clear D. The CDR3 is CAWDSLTYGYTF. CDR3 DNA sequence: TGTGCCTGGGATTCCCTTACATATGGCTACACCTTC.